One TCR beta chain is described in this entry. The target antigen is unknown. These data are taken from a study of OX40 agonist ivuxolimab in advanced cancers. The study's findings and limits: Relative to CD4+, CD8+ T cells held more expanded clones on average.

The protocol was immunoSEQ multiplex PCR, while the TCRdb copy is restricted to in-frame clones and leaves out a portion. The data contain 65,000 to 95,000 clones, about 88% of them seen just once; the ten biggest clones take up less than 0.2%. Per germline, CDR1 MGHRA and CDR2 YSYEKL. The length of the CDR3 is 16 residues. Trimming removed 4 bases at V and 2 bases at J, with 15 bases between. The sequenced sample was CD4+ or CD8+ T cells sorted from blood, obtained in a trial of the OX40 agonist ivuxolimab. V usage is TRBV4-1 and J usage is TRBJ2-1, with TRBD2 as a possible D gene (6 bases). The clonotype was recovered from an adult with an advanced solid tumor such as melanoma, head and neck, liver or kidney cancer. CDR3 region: CASSLRGGATYNEQFF. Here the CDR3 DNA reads TGCGCCAGCAGCCTGCGGGGCGGGGCCACCTACAATGAGCAGTTCTTC.